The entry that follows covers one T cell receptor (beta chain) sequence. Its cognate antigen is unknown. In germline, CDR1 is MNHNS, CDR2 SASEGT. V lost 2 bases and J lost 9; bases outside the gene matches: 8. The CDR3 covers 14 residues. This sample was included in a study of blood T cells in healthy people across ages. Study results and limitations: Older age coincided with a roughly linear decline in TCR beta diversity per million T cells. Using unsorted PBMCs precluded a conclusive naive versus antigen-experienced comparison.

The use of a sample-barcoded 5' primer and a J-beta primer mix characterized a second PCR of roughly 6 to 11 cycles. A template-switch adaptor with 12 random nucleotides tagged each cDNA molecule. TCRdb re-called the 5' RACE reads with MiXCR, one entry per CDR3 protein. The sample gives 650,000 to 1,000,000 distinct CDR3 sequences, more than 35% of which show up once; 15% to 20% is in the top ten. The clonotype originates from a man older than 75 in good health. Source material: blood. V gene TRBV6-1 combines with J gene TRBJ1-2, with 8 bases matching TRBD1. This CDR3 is CASSETDRVARYTF. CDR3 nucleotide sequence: TGTGCCAGCAGTGAAACGGACAGGGTGGCTCGCTACACCTTC.